This TCR beta chain was profiled in a study of T cell changes during pregnancy in multiple sclerosis. Using immunoSEQ multiplex PCR, the repertoire was profiled, and TCRdb retains in-frame clones only, with some absent. The sample carries around 75,000 clones, roughly 90% recorded once. The TCR originated in a female donor in good health, enrolled as a control in a pregnancy study. The specimen was peripheral blood, collected in the first trimester of pregnancy.

The CDR3 loop is CASSLPGEVYGYTF. As DNA, the CDR3 is TGTGCCAGCAGTTTGCCCGGGGAAGTTTATGGCTACACCTTC. J is TRBJ1-2 and V is TRBV28; D gene ambiguous. CDR1 is MDHEN, CDR2 SYDVKM, per germline. The ends were cut back, 3 bases at V and 5 bases at J, with 13 bases in the middle. The CDR3 is 14 residues long.